The next 17 T cell receptor beta chains were all read from a single sample in a study of vaccination and CD4 T cells after COVID-19. Which antigens these TCRs recognize remains unknown. The treatment: roughly ten-day PBMC culture with coronavirus spike peptide pools or control peptides (ViraFEST assay). Cultured CD4+ T cell DNA was sequenced using the Oncomine TCR Beta short-read assay. TCRdb ran MiXCR on the PCR reads and lists one entry per CDR3 protein. The table shows some 17,000 distinct CDR3 sequences, with approximately 41% occurring only once. Sequences were obtained from CD4+ T cells from blood, cultured in vitro. These receptors came from a human donor who had recovered from COVID-19.

Only a few counts were recorded for this clonotype. This chain links TRBV6-1 with TRBJ2-7; D perhaps matches TRBD2 (6 bases). Germline values: CDR1 MNHNS, CDR2 SASEGT. The CDR3 is made up of 16 amino acids. Trimming pared 4 bases from V and 0 bases from J, leaving 16 bases between. The CDR3 sequence: CASSGPRDSASYEQYF. DNA of the CDR3: TGTGCCAGCAGTGGGCCCCGGGACTCCGCCTCCTACGAGCAGTACTTC.

CDR3 DNA sequence: TGCAGTGCTAGAGGTTCTTATACTAGCGATGGTGGAGTTTGGGCAGATACGCAGTATTTT. This translates into CSARGSYTSDGGVWADTQYF. The rearrangement joins TRBV20-1 to TRBJ2-3, with 7 nucleotides matching TRBD2. Germline V gene lookup returns CDR1 DFQATT and CDR2 SNEGSKA (reference sequence). Losses at the gene ends were 1 base for V and 4 bases for J; bases not matched to a gene: 23. The CDR3 is 20 residues long.

This clonotype came up a few times. The chain couples TRBV20-1 to TRBJ2-1, with D uncertain. V was trimmed by 4 bases and J by 6 bases, leaving 16 bases between them. The CDR3 is 14 amino acids. The V gene's germline CDR1 is DFQATT and CDR2 SNEGSKA (reference sequence). The CDR3 here is CSANRQVQFNEQFF. The CDR3 DNA reads TGCAGTGCTAATCGTCAGGTACAATTCAATGAGCAGTTCTTC.

The chain combines TRBV7-9 with TRBJ2-7; tentative D call: TRBD1 (6 bases). With 3 bases removed from V and 6 bases from J, the gap between germline ends came to 21 bases. Germline assignment: CDR1 SEHNR and CDR2 FQNEAQ (reference sequence). The CDR3 has 16 amino acids. CDR3 in amino acids: CASSFMAGTLVREQYF. The CDR3 coding sequence is TGTGCCAGCAGCTTCATGGCCGGGACACTTGTCCGCGAGCAGTACTTC.

The rearrangement uses TRBV27 and TRBJ2-3, with D perhaps being TRBD1 or TRBD2 (5 bases each). The CDR3 spans 16 residues. Germline CDR1 is MNHEY and CDR2 is SMNVEV (reference sequence). Trimming removed 3 bases from V and 1 base from J, with 14 bases in between. CDR3 amino acids: CASSLGPHHRTDTQYF. In DNA, the CDR3 is TGTGCCAGCAGTTTGGGACCCCACCATCGCACAGATACGCAGTATTTT.

This clonotype was recorded a few times. CDR3 in amino acids: CASSPRSGNEKLFF. The CDR3 nucleotides are TGTGCCAGCAGTCCCAGATCGGGTAATGAAAAACTGTTTTTT. This chain connects TRBV6-7 to TRBJ1-4; no definite D call. Being an ORF, TRBV6-7 has a function that is uncertain. Trimming took 5 bases from V and 4 from J, leaving 11 bases between them. The CDR3 spans 14 residues.

This chain joins TRBV7-9 and TRBJ2-5; D perhaps matches TRBD1 (5 bases). Between the trimmed V and J ends, which lost 3 bases and 1 base, there was a span of 9 bases. This CDR3 is built from 14 residues. CDR1 SEHNR and CDR2 FQNEAQ come from the germline V gene (reference sequence). CDR3 protein: CASSFSQAQETQYF. The CDR3 nucleotides are TGTGCCAGCAGCTTTTCACAGGCCCAAGAGACCCAGTACTTC.

The rearrangement uses TRBV20-1 and TRBJ2-4, with D perhaps TRBD1 (6 bases). The germline gives CDR1 DFQATT, CDR2 SNEGSKA (reference sequence). The V end lost 3 bases, the J end lost 6 bases, and 18 bases lay between the germline ends. There are 15 residues in the CDR3. Written as DNA, the CDR3 is TGCAGTGCTAGTTTGGGCAACAGGGTACTAAACATTCAGTACTTC. Its translation is CSASLGNRVLNIQYF.

This sequence joins TRBV7-9 and TRBJ2-1, with 7 bases matching TRBD1. The CDR3 is made up of 14 amino acids. Germline CDR1 SEHNR, CDR2 FQNEAQ (reference sequence). Trimming at V came to 5 bases and at J to 7 bases, leaving 8 bases not matched to a gene. The CDR3 loop is CASSAQGPLNEQFF. In nucleotides, the CDR3 is TGTGCCAGCAGCGCACAGGGGCCCTTGAATGAGCAGTTCTTC. The full variable domain, in which reference TRBV7-9 and TRBJ2-1 provide the parts outside the CDR3, is DTGVSQNPRHKITKRGQNVTFRCDPISEHNRLYWYRQTLGQGPEFLTYFQNEAQLEKSRLLSDRFSAERPKGSFSTLEIQRTEQGDSAMYLCASSAQGPLNEQFFGPGTRLTVL.

This clonotype was observed a few times. CDR3 loop: CAWSVSYRDGYTF. The CDR3 DNA is TGTGCCTGGAGTGTATCGTACAGGGATGGCTACACCTTC. The gene calls are TRBV30 and TRBJ1-2; the D gene is possibly TRBD1 (6 bases). The germline V gene encodes CDR1 GTSNPN and CDR2 SVGIG (reference sequence). Trimming took off 0 bases at V and 6 bases at J, with 11 bases between the two ends. The CDR3 is 13 residues long.

The rearrangement joins TRBV7-3 to TRBJ2-1; a possible D gene is TRBD2 (6 bases). The V gene's germline CDR1 is SGHTA and CDR2 FQGTGA. The CDR3 contains 13 residues. The ends were cut back, 1 base at V and 6 bases at J, with 7 bases in the middle. The CDR3 protein is CASSLKAGNEQFF. CDR3 DNA sequence: TGTGCCAGCAGCTTAAAAGCGGGCAATGAGCAGTTCTTC. Full variable domain (remainder filled in from reference TRBV7-3 and TRBJ2-1): GAGVSQTPSNKVTEKGKYVELRCDPISGHTALYWYRQSLGQGPEFLIYFQGTGAADDSGLPNDRFFAVRPEGSVSTLKIQRTERGDSAVYLCASSLKAGNEQFFGPGTRLTVL.

This chain connects TRBV20-1 to TRBJ1-2; D is undetermined. CDR1 and CDR2 (germline): DFQATT, SNEGSKA (reference sequence). V gave up 3 bases and J gave up 2 bases, with 19 bases separating them. The CDR3 is made up of 16 amino acids. The CDR3 nucleotides are TGCAGTGCTAGTGTAATGGGCCGAGGTCCGAACTATGGCTACACCTTC. Its protein product is CSASVMGRGPNYGYTF.

The table lists this clonotype with a few counts. The rearrangement links TRBV2 to TRBJ2-1; unclear D gene. The CDR3 loop spans 12 amino acids. Between the trimmed V and J ends, which lost 5 bases and 12 bases, there was a span of 14 bases. The germline gives CDR1 SNHLY, CDR2 FYNNEI. The CDR3 protein is CASSLGPRGQFF. DNA of the CDR3: TGTGCCAGCAGTCTGGGTCCCCGCGGGCAGTTCTTC. The full variable domain, completed using reference TRBV2 and TRBJ2-1, is EPEVTQTPSHQVTQMGQEVILRCVPISNHLYFYWYRQILGQKVEFLVSFYNNEISEKSEIFDDQFSVERPDGSNFTLKIRSTKLEDSAMYFCASSLGPRGQFFGPGTRLTVL.

This clonotype has just a few counts. Here the CDR3 DNA reads TGTGCCTGTCGAAGGAGCGGGGAGTACGAGCAGTACTTC. It codes for CACRRSGEYEQYF. The chain has TRBV6-2 or TRBV6-3 and TRBJ2-7; TRBD2 matches 7 bases. The germline V gene has CDR1 MNHEY and CDR2 SVGEGT. The J segment lost 4 bases and the V segment lost 11 bases, leaving 11 bases of the junction unmatched. The CDR3 spans 13 residues.

The count of this clonotype is one. The chain couples TRBV12-3 or TRBV12-4 to TRBJ1-3; D gene unclear. Trimming stripped 3 bases from V and 6 bases from J, with 3 bases between. There are 11 residues in the CDR3. The CDR3 region is CASSFENTIYF. CDR3 coding DNA: TGTGCCAGCAGTTTTGAAAACACCATATATTTT.

The chain recombines TRBV5-3 with TRBJ1-6; D might be TRBD1 (6 bases). TRBV5-3 is placed among ORFs of uncertain function. This CDR3 has 18 amino acids. V was trimmed by 4 bases and J by 10 bases, leaving 27 bases between them. This CDR3 is CARSKSKDRDTPFSPLHF. CDR3 in DNA: TGTGCCAGAAGCAAGTCGAAGGACCGGGACACTCCATTCTCACCCCTCCACTTT.

This clonotype has more than one count but fewer than ten. V usage is TRBV20-1 and J usage is TRBJ2-3; possible D gene TRBD2, 6 bases. The germline V gene has CDR1 DFQATT and CDR2 SNEGSKA (reference sequence). The CDR3 has 15 residues. Trimming removed 5 bases from V and 2 bases from J, with 17 bases in between. The CDR3 DNA is TGCAGTGCTCAAGACCCTGCGGGACCCACAGATACGCAGTATTTT. Its protein is CSAQDPAGPTDTQYF.